Below, 14 T cell receptor beta chains from the same sample are listed, as sequenced in a study of cytomegalovirus exposure and HLA in healthy donors. Using immunoSEQ multiplex PCR, the repertoire was profiled, and TCRdb retains in-frame clones only, with some absent. The sample contains 50,000 to 70,000 clones, 85% to 95% of which appear only once. Sequencing was carried out using PBMCs. The origin of the receptors is a woman aged 18-35 years in good health and CMV-seropositive.

CDR3 in DNA: TGTGCCAGTAGCACCGGGACACAGAACACCGGGGAGCTGTTTTTT. Protein product: CASSTGTQNTGELFF. The V and J genes are TRBV19 and TRBJ2-2; the D gene is possibly TRBD1 (6 bases). CDR3 length: 15 residues. V shed 6 bases and J shed 1 base, with 12 bases lying between them. The germline gives CDR1 LNHDA, CDR2 SQIVND (reference sequence).

The chain recombines TRBV7-2 with TRBJ2-7; D ambiguous. The CDR3 consists of 14 residues. CDR1 and CDR2 (germline): SGHTA, FQGNSA. Trimming cost V 3 bases and J 0 bases, with 9 bases left between them. The CDR3 coding sequence is TGTGCCAGCAGCTTTATCGGTAGCTCCTACGAGCAGTACTTC. Its translation is CASSFIGSSYEQYF. Full variable domain (rest looked up from reference TRBV7-2 and TRBJ2-7): GAGVSQSPSNKVTEKGKDVELRCDPISGHTALYWYRQSLGQGLEFLIYFQGNSAPDKSGLPSDRFSAERTGGSVSTLTIQRTQQEDSAVYLCASSFIGSSYEQYFGPGTRLTVT.

The gene calls are TRBV28 and TRBJ2-7; 14 positions match TRBD2. CDR3 length: 16 residues. CDR1 and CDR2 (germline): MDHEN, SYDVKM. J lost 3 bases, V lost 2 bases, and 3 bases had no gene match. DNA of the CDR3: TGTGCCAGCAGTTTAAGGGGGACTAGCGGGAGCTACGAGCAGTACTTC. Encoded protein: CASSLRGTSGSYEQYF.

This chain uses TRBV6-6 with TRBJ1-1; 7 nucleotides match TRBD1. CDR1 and CDR2 from the germline V gene are MNHNY and SVGAGI (reference sequence). This CDR3 spans 13 amino acids. J was trimmed by 1 base and V by 8 bases; bases with no gene match: 4. CDR3 DNA: TGTGCCAGCCGCCGACAGGGGAACACTGAAGCTTTCTTT. Translating gives CASRRQGNTEAFF.

This chain connects TRBV30 to TRBJ2-7; D might be TRBD1 (5 bases). The CDR3 consists of 14 residues. Germline loops: CDR1 GTSNPN, CDR2 SVGIG (reference sequence). V was cut by 0 bases and J by 2 bases, with 11 bases left in between. The CDR3 nucleotides read TGTGCCTGGAGTGTAGGGGCGGCGGCCTACGAGCAGTACTTC. The encoded protein is CAWSVGAAAYEQYF.

The J gene is TRBJ2-3, the V gene TRBV6-1; D perhaps matches TRBD1 (5 bases). CDR3 length equals 15 residues. Between the trimmed V and J ends, which lost 2 bases and 2 bases, there was a span of 11 bases. Germline V lookup: CDR1 MNHNS, CDR2 SASEGT. This CDR3 is CASSESRVATDTQYF. DNA for the CDR3: TGTGCCAGCAGTGAATCCAGGGTGGCCACAGATACGCAGTATTTT.

The V gene is TRBV12-2, the J gene TRBJ2-7; the table's D call TRBD1 went unverified against the DNA. TRBV12-2 is recorded as a pseudogene. This CDR3 is built from 16 residues. The CDR3 here is CASRYLRDRGIYEQYF. CDR3 DNA: TGTGCAAGTCGCTACTTGCGAGACAGGGGGATATACGAGCAGTACTTC.

The chain links TRBV4-2 to TRBJ2-7; D is uncertain. The CDR3 runs to 14 residues. CDR1 LGHNA and CDR2 YNFKEQ come from the germline V gene. Trimming left V 4 bases short and J 3 bases short, with 13 bases between. The DNA of the CDR3 is TGTGCCAGCAGCCCCCAGGAAAATCTCTACGAGCAGTACTTC. Amino acid sequence: CASSPQENLYEQYF.

The gene calls are TRBV27 and TRBJ2-3; D not resolved. The germline V and J ends were trimmed by 3 bases and 5 bases, with 9 bases remaining between them. Germline-derived CDR1 and CDR2 are MNHEY and SMNVEV (reference sequence). There are 13 residues in the CDR3. The CDR3 nucleotides read TGTGCCAGCAGTTTGTCTCTTGTAGATACGCAGTATTTT. This gives the protein CASSLSLVDTQYF.

For this clone: A junction boundary mismatches the germline segment, possibly from a read error. The V and J genes are TRBV2 and TRBJ1-3, with TRBD1 matching 7 bases. The CDR3 spans 15 residues. Germline CDR1 reads SNHLY; CDR2 reads FYNNEI. The CDR3 DNA reads TGTGCCAGCAGCGAAGACAGGGATGGAGGAAACACCATATATTTT. Protein product: CASSEDRDGGNTIYF. Supplemented by reference TRBV2 and TRBJ1-3, the full variable domain reads EPEVTQTPSHQVTQMGQEVILRCVPISNHLYFYWYRQILGQKVEFLVSFYNNEISEKSEIFDDQFSVERPDGSNFTLKIRSTKLEDSAMYFCASSEDRDGGNTIYFGEGSWLTVV.

The rearrangement uses TRBV7-8 and TRBJ2-6; D might be TRBD2 (6 bases). This CDR3 has 18 residues. Germline V CDR1 and CDR2: SGHVS, FQNEAQ. V lost 5 bases and J lost 0, with 17 bases in between. CDR3 coding DNA: TGTGCCAGCAGCCCACGGTGGGGGAGGAGCTCTGGGGCCAACGTCCTGACTTTC. Protein product: CASSPRWGRSSGANVLTF.

CDR3 sequence: CASSYSRRENEQYF. The CDR3 nucleotides read TGTGCCAGCAGTTACTCCCGGCGGGAGAACGAGCAGTACTTC. The V call is TRBV6-5, the J call TRBJ2-7; 7 bases fit TRBD2. Per germline, CDR1 MNHEY and CDR2 SVGAGI. The J segment lost 5 bases and the V segment lost 0 bases, leaving 4 bases of the junction unmatched. The CDR3 is made up of 14 amino acids.

The rearrangement joins TRBV7-9 to TRBJ2-2, with a weak D call TRBD1 (6 bases). Deletions cut 8 bases from V and 7 bases from J, with 20 bases between. Germline CDR1 reads SEHNR; CDR2 reads FQNEAQ (reference sequence). The CDR3 sequence is 15 residues long. CDR3 sequence: CASGSGTKGIGELFF. In DNA, the CDR3 is TGTGCCAGCGGTTCCGGGACAAAGGGGATCGGGGAGCTGTTTTTT.

This rearrangement joins TRBV6-1 to TRBJ2-3; D may be TRBD2 (6 bases). With 7 bases removed from V and 0 bases from J, the gap between germline ends came to 11 bases. The CDR3 sequence is 14 residues long. Germline CDR1 and CDR2: MNHNS and SASEGT. This chain's CDR3 is CASKGLTSTDTQYF. CDR3 bases: TGTGCCAGCAAGGGACTTACTAGCACAGATACGCAGTATTTT.